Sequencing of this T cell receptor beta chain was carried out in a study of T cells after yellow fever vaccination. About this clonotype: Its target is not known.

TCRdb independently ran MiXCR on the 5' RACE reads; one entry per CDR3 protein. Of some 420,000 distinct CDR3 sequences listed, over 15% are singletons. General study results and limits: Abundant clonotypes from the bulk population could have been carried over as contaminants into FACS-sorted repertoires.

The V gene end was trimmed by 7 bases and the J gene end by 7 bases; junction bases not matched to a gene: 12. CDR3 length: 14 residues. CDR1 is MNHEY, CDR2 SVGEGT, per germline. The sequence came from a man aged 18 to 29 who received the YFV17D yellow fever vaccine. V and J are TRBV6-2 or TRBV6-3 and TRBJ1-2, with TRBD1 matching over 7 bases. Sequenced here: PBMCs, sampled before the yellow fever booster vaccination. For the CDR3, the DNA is TGTGCCAGCACCTTCGGACAGGCTCCACGTGGCTACACCTTC. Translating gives CASTFGQAPRGYTF.